This T cell receptor (beta chain) was retrieved from a study of cytomegalovirus exposure and HLA in healthy donors. A multiplex PCR was run with 60 Vbeta primers and 13 Jbeta primers. Profiled with immunoSEQ multiplex PCR; TCRdb holds only in-frame clones, not every one. The sample has over 150,000 clones; about 76% are singletons. As regards this clone: Its antigen is still unknown.

There are 15 residues in the CDR3. The V gene's germline CDR1 is SNHLY and CDR2 FYNNEI. The V and J ends lost 6 bases and 6 bases, in that order; junction bases with no gene match: 9. Study-wide results and caveats: In a later analysis, a genetic analysis reported fewer productive-TCR N-insertions in an Asian-associated ancestry cluster than the cohort average.

The material sequenced was PBMCs. V and J are TRBV2 and TRBJ1-2, with 11 positions matching TRBD1. The clonotype was recovered from a male donor in good health and CMV-seropositive. The DNA of the CDR3 is TGTGCCAGCAGGAGGATTGGACAGGGGGCAGATGGCTACACCTTC. Amino acid sequence: CASRRIGQGADGYTF.